The T cell receptor (beta chain) described here comes from a study of T cells in tuberculosis. Study background: In South Africa, adults with active tuberculosis were compared with IGRA-negative and latently infected IGRA-positive adolescents. Study-level results: GEM motif frequencies gave over 55% accuracy; the GMM repertoire gave about 90%. Smaller distances to GMM-specific TCRs suggested their expansion in active tuberculosis.

Libraries were prepared by immunoSEQ multiplex PCR; TCRdb keeps only in-frame clonotypes and omits some of them. The table lists around 30,000 clones, about 90% of them singletons. This CDR3 spans 14 amino acids. Germline CDR1 is SGHTA and CDR2 is FQGNSA. V lost 1 base to trimming and J lost 5 bases, with 8 bases between them. About this clone: Antigen: not known.

At study entry, adolescents had tuberculin skin tests and IGRA screening. The chain joins TRBV7-2 to TRBJ2-2; D may be TRBD2 (5 bases). The TCR originated in a donor aged 10 to 29 with latent tuberculosis or without tuberculosis infection. Sample: PBMCs. CDR3 amino acids: CASSLESGTGELFF. The DNA for the CDR3 is TGTGCCAGCAGCTTAGAGTCGGGGACCGGGGAGCTGTTTTTT.